This T cell receptor beta chain was sequenced in a study of blood T cell repertoires in COVID-19. Study-wide background: From T cells, B-cell-depleted T cells, or PBMCs came the material, which was cDNA or gDNA.

Here immunoSEQ multiplex PCR was the method, and the copy in TCRdb shows in-frame clones only, minus some. Counted here are roughly 150,000 clones, 85% to 90% occurring once; the ten biggest clones make up around 3.3%. This clone was counted a few times. CDR1 and CDR2 from the germline V gene are SEHNR and FQNEAQ (reference sequence). Trimming cost V 5 bases and J 5 bases, with 7 bases left between them. CDR3 length: 12 residues. The chain links TRBV7-9 to TRBJ1-5, with a tentative D call TRBD1 (6 bases). This receptor was taken from a woman in her fifties or sixties with active COVID-19. The specimen was peripheral blood. The CDR3 protein is CASSAGDQPQHF. For the CDR3, the DNA is TGTGCCAGCAGCGCAGGGGATCAGCCCCAGCATTTT.